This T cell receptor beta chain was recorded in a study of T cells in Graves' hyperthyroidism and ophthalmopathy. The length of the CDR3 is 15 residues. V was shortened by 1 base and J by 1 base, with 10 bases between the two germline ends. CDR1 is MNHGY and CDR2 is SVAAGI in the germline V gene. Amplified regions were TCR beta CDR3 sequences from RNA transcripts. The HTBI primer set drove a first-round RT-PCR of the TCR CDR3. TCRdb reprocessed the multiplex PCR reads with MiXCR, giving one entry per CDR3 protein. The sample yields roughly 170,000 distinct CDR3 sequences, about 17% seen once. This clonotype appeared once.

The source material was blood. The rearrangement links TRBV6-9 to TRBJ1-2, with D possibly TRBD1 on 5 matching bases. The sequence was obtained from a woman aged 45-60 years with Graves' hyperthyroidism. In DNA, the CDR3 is TGTGCCAGCAGTTATTTCCCGACAGATAACTATGGCTACACCTTC. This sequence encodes CASSYFPTDNYGYTF.